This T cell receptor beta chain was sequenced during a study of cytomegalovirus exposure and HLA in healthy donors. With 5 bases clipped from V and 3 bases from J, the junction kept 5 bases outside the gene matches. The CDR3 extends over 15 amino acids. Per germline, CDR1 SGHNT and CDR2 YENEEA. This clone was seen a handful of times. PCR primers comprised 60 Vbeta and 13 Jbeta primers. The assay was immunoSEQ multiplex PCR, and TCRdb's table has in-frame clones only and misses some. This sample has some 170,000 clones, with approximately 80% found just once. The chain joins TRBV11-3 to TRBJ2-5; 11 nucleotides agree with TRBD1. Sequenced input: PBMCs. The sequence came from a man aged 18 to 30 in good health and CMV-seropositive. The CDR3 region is CASSAGTGGKETQYF. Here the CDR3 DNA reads TGTGCCAGCAGCGCCGGGACAGGGGGGAAAGAGACCCAGTACTTC.